Sequencing of this T cell receptor beta chain was carried out in a study of T cell responses to AZD1222 COVID-19 vaccine (dated by TCRdb to the early 2020s). In terms of the full investigation: A total of around 240 trial participants underwent TCR sequencing, of whom about 210 received two doses of AZD1222 and 26 received two doses of the MenACWY control vaccine. Trial participants were enrolled by age into 18-55, 56-69 and 70-plus year subgroups, with about 150, 28 and 57 TCR-sequenced participants respectively. General findings and caveats noted by the study authors: Participants were mostly white British, with more females than males. The authors suggested clonal diversity may have been underestimated. Conclusions about previously exposed vaccinees were limited because only six or seven AZD1222 recipients were SARS-CoV-2 seropositive at baseline. The whole spike protein was spanned by vaccine-associated CD4 TCRs, and dominant responses were seen in regions 160-218 and 743-854. The 56-69-year group was small, and its depth increase did not reach significance, likely because of low power. After two AZD1222 doses, both the breadth and the depth of spike-specific TCRs were significantly higher than at day 0 and than in MenACWY recipients. Because no samples from the day 14 peak response were available, repertoires could be characterized only after the peak T cell response. Epitopes outside the regions mutated in the B.1.351 and B.1.1.7 variants were reportedly recognized by nearly half of the unique spike-specific TCRs.

What the time point label conveys for this sample: baseline before first vaccination. This specimen's treatment or condition label, interpreted: meningococcal conjugate vaccine given as trial control. The vaccinee samples were drawn from two UK trials, COV001 and COV002, one of which was a single-blind randomized controlled phase 2/3 trial testing AZD1222 (ChAdOx1 nCoV-19) in healthy adults. For TCRbeta chain sequencing, PBMC samples were collected from trial participants at day 0 and at day 28 after the second dose. As concerns this clone: Its antigen is currently not known. No base-level quality is on record; no much larger clone is a single base apart.

The CDR3 regions of human TCRbeta chains were analyzed by immunosequencing. Per the authors' processing: Repertoire TCRs were checked for matches against a reference library of SARS-CoV-2-specific TCRs that had been generated using the MIRA antigen-specificity platform. Breadth was defined as the fraction of unique TCRs that were SARS-CoV-2-associated, and depth was defined as the fraction of total T cells that were SARS-CoV-2-associated. Using the MIRA data, each spike-specific TCR was mapped to the spike region that the TCR reacts to and placed in a CD4 or CD8 class. Log10-transformed breadth and depth values were compared by one-way ANOVA with Sidak's multiple comparisons tests. TCRdb carries this immuneACCESS record with in-frame sequences only. Its versions omit some clonotypes, under half of them owing to an unresolved V gene in the studies checked, with the rest unexplained. D and trimming come from the DNA, and the V and J calls and clone size come from that table. Counted in this sample were some 80,000 clones; approximately 86% of them appeared once. The ten most abundant clones make up approximately 4.8% of the sample.

Spanning cysteine to phenylalanine, the CDR3 consists of 15 amino acids. Just CDR3 DNA is preserved here, 45 bases in frame from base 1. The germline V gene supplies CDR1 SGHRS and CDR2 YFSETQ. Between the V and J ends, shortened by 7 bases and 1 base respectively, the junction contains 17 bases. The sequencing used peripheral blood, collected on day 0 of MenACWY control vaccination. The chain was built from TRBV5-1 and TRBJ1-1; no D segment can be confidently identified. This receptor was taken from an adult in good health. In nucleotide form, the sequence is TGCGCCAGCCAGCTCGGGAGTTACGGGAACACTGAAGCTTTCTTT. Translated, this is CASQLGSYGNTEAFF.